This T cell receptor beta chain was recorded in a study of blood T cell repertoires in COVID-19. Across the study: Samples of COVID-19 (acute and convalescent) were obtained from the United States, Italy and Spain. PBMCs, B-cell-depleted T cells, or T cells were the source of the cDNA or gDNA that made up the material.

The CDR3 length is 14 residues. Germline CDR1 is SGHRS and CDR2 is YFSETQ. The V and J ends lost 4 bases and 5 bases respectively, with 15 bases between them. Sequencing was performed with immunoSEQ multiplex PCR; in TCRdb, only in-frame clones are kept and a portion is missing. The repertoire holds 300,000 to 400,000 clones, with approximately 86% as singletons. This clone was seen only once. Participants had their cohort set by participant-reported clinical history. This TCR was recovered from a woman in her thirties or forties with acute COVID-19. Specimen: PBMCs or T cells enriched from blood (not recorded which). The rearrangement joins TRBV5-1 to TRBJ1-1; D possibly corresponds to TRBD1 (6 bases). CDR3 bases: TGCGCCAGCAGCGATCCACAGGGTGGGACTGAAGCTTTCTTT. Its translation: CASSDPQGGTEAFF.